What follows is one T cell receptor beta chain and its context. The use of a sample-barcoded 5' primer and a J-beta primer mix characterized a second PCR of roughly 6 to 12 cycles. TCRdb analysed the 5' RACE reads with MiXCR anew, one entry per CDR3 protein. The sample holds about 580,000 distinct CDR3 sequences, about 45% seen once. The source of the sample is a study of blood T cells in healthy people across ages. The CDR3 contains 14 residues. V gave up 0 bases and J gave up 3 bases; unmatched junction bases: 4. Germline loops: CDR1 DFQATT, CDR2 SNEGSKA (reference sequence). V usage is TRBV20-1 and J usage is TRBJ2-7; TRBD2 matches at 8 bases. The source material was blood. The receptor was isolated from a man at least 80 years old in good health. The CDR3 region has the DNA TGCAGTGCTAGAGAAGCGGGGGCCATCTACGAGCAGTACTTC. Translated, it gives CSAREAGAIYEQYF.